This T cell receptor (beta chain) was found in a study of cytomegalovirus exposure and HLA in healthy donors. Study-level results: A reported reduction in N-insertions relative to the approximately 600-donor mean was seen in an Asian-associated ancestry cluster in a later analysis. In a later analysis, V- and J-gene trimming of beta chains associated with a DCLRE1C missense variant, replicated independently.

The PCR contained 60 Vbeta and 13 Jbeta primers. Measured with immunoSEQ multiplex PCR; TCRdb has only the in-frame clones, and not every one. The repertoire has 65,000 to 95,000 clones, 78% of them found once; the top ten carry roughly 6%. Germline CDR1 GTSNPN, CDR2 SVGIG (reference sequence). This CDR3 has 11 amino acids. With 2 bases removed from V and 4 bases from J, the gap between germline ends came to 3 bases. Of note for this clone: The antigen remains unidentified.

The sample was PBMCs. The chain has TRBV30 and TRBJ2-1; D is unresolved. This clonotype was sampled from a male donor in good health and CMV-seropositive. CDR3 amino acids: CAWSLYNEQFF. The CDR3 coding sequence is TGTGCCTGGAGTCTTTACAATGAGCAGTTCTTC.